The 10 T cell receptor beta chains in this list originate from one sample, sequenced in a study of CD8 T cells in ankylosing spondylitis. One entry per CDR3 protein, called by TCRdb with MiXCR from the 5' RACE reads. This table has around 390,000 distinct CDR3 sequences, 20% to 25% appearing once. Study results and limitations: Within ankylosing spondylitis blood, a TCR beta motif made up of under 10 highly homologous variants appeared to be characteristic.

These receptors lack a known antigen. The sample taken for sequencing was blood, either unsorted or a sorted T cell fraction (not recorded which). The receptors come from a male donor with ankylosing spondylitis.

A few counts support this clonotype. The chain links TRBV10-3 to TRBJ2-3; 9 bases fit TRBD1. The CDR3 has 15 amino acids. Trimming at V came to 4 bases and at J to 4 bases, leaving 6 bases not matched to a gene. Germline CDR1 and CDR2: ENHRY and SYGVKD. The CDR3 DNA reads TGTGCCATCAGTGGTTCCGGGACAGGGCCAGATACGCAGTATTTT. This translates into CAISGSGTGPDTQYF.

The rearrangement uses TRBV7-8 and TRBJ2-3; 14 nucleotides match TRBD2. J gave up 1 base and V 0 bases, and 6 bases lay outside the gene matches. This CDR3 is built from 19 residues. The germline CDR1 and CDR2 sequences are SGHVS and FQNEAQ. The CDR3 spells CASSLARGTSGSGTDTQYF. Here the CDR3 DNA reads TGTGCCAGCAGCTTAGCCCGCGGGACTAGCGGGAGTGGCACAGATACGCAGTATTTT.

This clonotype appeared a few times. The chain links TRBV5-1 to TRBJ2-2; TRBD1 agrees at 10 bases. The CDR3 has 18 residues. The germline V gene encodes CDR1 SGHRS and CDR2 YFSETQ. Unmatched junction bases numbered 11, after V lost 1 base and J lost 5 bases. The CDR3 bases are TGCGCCAGCAGCTTGACCTTCCGGGACAGGGGATATACCGGGGAGCTGTTTTTT. Residues: CASSLTFRDRGYTGELFF.

This chain joins TRBV10-3 and TRBJ2-6, with D possibly being TRBD2 (6 bases). Germline loops: CDR1 ENHRY, CDR2 SYGVKD. This CDR3 region has 18 residues. Between the trimmed V and J ends, which lost 1 base and 1 base, there was a span of 14 bases. The CDR3 bases are TGTGCCATCAGTGAGTTTTGGGTGAGCGGGTCTGGGGCCAACGTCCTGACTTTC. Residues: CAISEFWVSGSGANVLTF.

The table lists this clonotype with a few counts. J is TRBJ1-1 and V is TRBV12-3 or TRBV12-4; no definite D call. V was clipped by 3 bases and J by 4 bases, with 9 bases between them. The CDR3 contains 13 residues. The CDR3 nucleotides are TGTGCCAGCAGTTTCACGGTTGGCACTGAAGCTTTCTTT. Its protein is CASSFTVGTEAFF.

This rearrangement joins TRBV20-1 to TRBJ2-7; possible D gene TRBD2, 6 bases. The CDR3 totals 13 residues. From germline, CDR1 is DFQATT and CDR2 SNEGSKA (reference sequence). V was shortened by 3 bases and J by 5 bases, with 14 bases between the two germline ends. This chain's CDR3 is CSARSGRWNEQYF. The DNA for the CDR3 is TGCAGTGCTAGGTCCGGGAGATGGAACGAGCAGTACTTC.

This clonotype was detected a few times. The genes are TRBV6-2 or TRBV6-3 and TRBJ1-5; 12 nucleotides agree with TRBD1. In germline, CDR1 is MNHEY, CDR2 SVGEGT. The CDR3 contains 15 residues. Trimming removed 6 bases from V and 6 bases from J; junction bases left unmatched: 6. CDR3 in DNA: TGTGCCAGCAGGACCGGGACAGGGGGCACTCAGCCCCAGCATTTT. This codes for CASRTGTGGTQPQHF.

The chain joins TRBV20-1 to TRBJ1-5, with TRBD1 identical over 10 bases. V shed 6 bases and J 6 bases; nucleotides not matched to a gene: 5. This CDR3 has 13 amino acids. Germline-derived CDR1 and CDR2 are DFQATT and SNEGSKA (reference sequence). For the CDR3, the DNA is TGCAGTGCCCTAGACAGGGGGCTTCAGCCCCAGCATTTT. Encoded protein: CSALDRGLQPQHF.

The genes are TRBV7-2 and TRBJ2-1; TRBD1 matches at 7 bases. V shed 5 bases and J 14 bases; nucleotides not matched to a gene: 9. This CDR3 region has 12 residues. Germline CDR1 and CDR2: SGHTA and FQGNSA. This CDR3 reads CASSANRGHEFF. As DNA, the CDR3 is TGTGCCAGCAGCGCCAACAGGGGTCATGAGTTCTTC.

This clonotype has only a few counts. The CDR3 sequence: CASSRGDGSRVFF. CDR3 nucleotide sequence: TGTGCCAGCAGTAGAGGGGATGGGTCTCGAGTTTTCTTT. The rearrangement uses TRBV6-1 and TRBJ1-1; possibly TRBD1 for D (5 bases). The germline gives CDR1 MNHNS, CDR2 SASEGT. Trimming removed 5 bases from V and 13 bases from J, with 20 bases in between. The CDR3 spans 13 residues.